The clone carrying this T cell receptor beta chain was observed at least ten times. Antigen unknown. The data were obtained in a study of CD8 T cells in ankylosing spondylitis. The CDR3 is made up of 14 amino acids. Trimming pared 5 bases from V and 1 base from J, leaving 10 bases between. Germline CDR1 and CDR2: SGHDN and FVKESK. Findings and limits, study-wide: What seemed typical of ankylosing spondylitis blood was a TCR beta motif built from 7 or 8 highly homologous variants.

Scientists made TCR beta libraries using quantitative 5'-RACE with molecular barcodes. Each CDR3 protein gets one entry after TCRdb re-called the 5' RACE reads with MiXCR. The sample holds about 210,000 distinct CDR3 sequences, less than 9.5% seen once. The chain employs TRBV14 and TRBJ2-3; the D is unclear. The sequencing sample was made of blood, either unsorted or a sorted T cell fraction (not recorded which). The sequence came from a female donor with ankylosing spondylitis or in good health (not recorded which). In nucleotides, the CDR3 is TGTGCCAGCAGCTTTGACATTGGCACAGATACGCAGTATTTT. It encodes CASSFDIGTDTQYF.